This is a list of T cell receptor beta chains from one sample in a study of blood T cells in healthy people across ages. TCRdb reanalysed the 5' RACE reads using MiXCR and keeps one entry per CDR3 protein. The sample shows more than 500,000 distinct CDR3 sequences, approximately 25% of them seen only once. The specimen sequenced was blood. The origin of the receptors is a woman in her 70s in good health. CDR3s include the opening cysteine and the closing phenylalanine or tryptophan. Each record gives: J gene, clone size, V gene, D gene, CDR3 protein, CDR3 DNA. The D gene is left open where the match is weak. A row's size may be missing; if present it is once, few, many or a size class.

TRBJ2-1,.,TRBV9,.,CASSLLPDSNSYNEQFF,TGTGCCAGCAGCCTTCTCCCCGACTCGAACTCCTACAATGAGCAGTTCTTC
TRBJ2-7,few,TRBV20-1,.,CSARLGGISYEQYF,TGCAGTGCTAGATTGGGGGGAATCTCCTACGAGCAGTACTTC
TRBJ2-5,few,TRBV6-1,TRBD2,CASSEGFSTSGGVETQYF,TGTGCCAGCAGTGAAGGATTTTCGACTAGCGGGGGCGTAGAGACCCAGTACTTC
TRBJ1-2,.,TRBV7-2,.,CASSTRTPGFDGYTF,TGTGCCAGCAGCACTAGGACGCCAGGGTTTGATGGCTACACCTTC
TRBJ1-2,once,TRBV7-9,.,CASSHNRGVNNGYTF,TGTGCCAGCAGTCATAACCGGGGGGTAAATAATGGCTACACCTTC
TRBJ2-1,.,TRBV7-8,TRBD1,CASSFDRGRDNEQFF,TGTGCCAGCAGCTTTGACAGGGGTAGGGACAATGAGCAGTTCTTC
TRBJ2-7,few,TRBV4-3,.,CASSQEGRRNEQYF,TGCGCCAGCAGCCAAGAGGGCCGTAGGAACGAGCAGTACTTC
TRBJ2-7,few,TRBV27,.,CASSRFSGQQLPYEQYF,TGTGCCAGCAGTAGGTTTTCGGGACAACAACTACCCTACGAGCAGTACTTC
TRBJ2-5,few,TRBV2,.,CASSDPVQLRETQYF,TGTGCCAGCAGCGACCCAGTCCAATTGAGAGAGACCCAGTACTTC
TRBJ2-1,.,TRBV7-2,.,CASSFNSYNEQFF,TGTGCCAGCAGCTTTAACAGTTACAATGAGCAGTTCTTC
TRBJ2-7,few,TRBV5-1,TRBD2,CASSLESGGASYEQYF,TGCGCCAGCAGCTTGGAGAGCGGGGGGGCGTCTTACGAGCAGTACTTC
TRBJ2-5,few,TRBV7-2,.,CASSTPPGTQYF,TGTGCCAGCAGCACCCCTCCAGGGACCCAGTACTTC
TRBJ2-5,.,TRBV7-8,TRBD2,CASSLRDPAGSQETQYF,TGTGCCAGCAGCTTAAGGGATCCAGCGGGATCCCAAGAGACCCAGTACTTC
TRBJ1-6,few,TRBV7-8,.,CASSKENTHPSPLHF,TGTGCCAGCAGCAAAGAGAATACCCATCCTTCACCCCTCCACTTT
TRBJ1-1,few,TRBV14,TRBD1,CASSQDLGTGSTEAFF,TGTGCCAGCAGCCAAGACTTGGGGACAGGATCCACTGAAGCTTTCTTT
TRBJ1-2,.,TRBV12-3/TRBV12-4,.,CASRSTENYGYTF,TGTGCCAGCAGATCTACAGAGAACTATGGCTACACCTTC
TRBJ2-7,.,TRBV5-8,TRBD1,CASSDTGGPYEQYF,TGTGCCAGCAGCGACACAGGGGGACCCTACGAGCAGTACTTC
TRBJ1-5,.,TRBV7-9,.,CASSQQAGQPQHF,TGTGCCAGCAGCCAACAGGCGGGTCAGCCCCAGCATTTT
TRBJ2-5,.,TRBV3-1,TRBD2,CSSSQEGTSGGPRGETQYF,TGTTCCAGCAGCCAAGAGGGGACTAGCGGGGGTCCTCGGGGCGAGACCCAGTACTTC
TRBJ2-5,.,TRBV5-1,.,CASSFGRGKETQYF,TGCGCCAGCAGCTTTGGGAGAGGCAAAGAGACCCAGTACTTC
TRBJ2-1,few,TRBV20-1,TRBD1,CSASYSGTGNEQFF,TGCAGTGCCTCCTATTCCGGGACAGGCAATGAGCAGTTCTTT
TRBJ1-2,.,TRBV7-2,.,CASSIAPGGYGYTF,TGTGCCAGCAGCATCGCGCCGGGGGGCTATGGCTACACCTTC
TRBJ1-3,.,TRBV5-1,TRBD1,CASRTGSSGNTIYF,TGCGCCAGCAGGACAGGGAGCTCTGGAAACACCATATATTTT
TRBJ2-5,.,TRBV5-1,.,CASSPSPGQTWEYRQYF,TGCGCCAGCAGCCCGTCCCCTGGACAGACGTGGGAATATAGGCAGTACTTC
TRBJ2-3,.,TRBV21-1,.,CASSTRTSGADTQYF,TGTGCCAGCAGCACTCGGACTAGCGGCGCAGATACGCAGTATTTT
TRBJ2-1,few,TRBV2,.,CASSDRLANEQFF,TGTGCCAGCAGTGATCGTCTAGCGAATGAGCAGTTCTTC
TRBJ2-1,many,TRBV25-1,.,CASTGGLEQFF,TGTGCCAGCACGGGGGGCCTTGAGCAGTTCTTC
TRBJ2-7,.,TRBV10-3,.,CAIGQNFSPFDEQYF,TGTGCCATCGGACAGAACTTTTCTCCATTTGACGAGCAGTACTTC
TRBJ2-1,few,TRBV20-1,TRBD1,CSAPSTGTGYNEQFF,TGCAGTGCTCCAAGTACAGGGACAGGCTACAATGAGCAGTTCTTC
TRBJ2-5,.,TRBV11-3,TRBD2,CASSLGLASGGANQETQYF,TGTGCCAGCAGCTTAGGTCTTGCTAGCGGGGGCGCTAACCAAGAGACCCAGTACTTC
TRBJ2-3,many,TRBV7-9,TRBD2,CASSLGGGADTQYF,TGTGCCAGCAGCTTAGGGGGGGGAGCAGATACGCAGTATTTT
TRBJ2-6,.,TRBV5-6,.,CASSSWSSGANVLTF,TGTGCCAGCAGCAGCTGGAGCTCTGGGGCCAACGTCCTGACTTTC
TRBJ2-7,.,TRBV27,TRBD2,CASSFETSGRTEQYF,TGTGCCAGCAGTTTCGAGACTAGCGGGAGAACCGAGCAGTACTTC
TRBJ2-5,few,TRBV6-2/TRBV6-3,.,CASSYDGRRAQYF,TGTGCCAGCAGTTACGACGGGCGTCGGGCCCAGTACTTC
TRBJ2-5,.,TRBV7-9,TRBD2,CASQGGSETQYF,TGTGCCAGCCAGGGAGGGTCGGAGACCCAGTACTTC
TRBJ1-3,.,TRBV15,TRBD1,CATSSRGQGSGNTIYF,TGTGCCACCAGCAGCCGCGGACAGGGCTCTGGAAACACCATATATTTT
TRBJ1-4,.,TRBV20-1,.,CSASRNEKLFF,TGCAGTGCTAGTAGAAATGAAAAACTGTTTTTT
TRBJ1-1,few,TRBV2,.,CASSADKNTEAFF,TGTGCCAGCAGTGCAGACAAGAACACTGAAGCTTTCTTT
TRBJ2-5,.,TRBV5-1,.,CASSLVPGREETQYF,TGCGCCAGCAGCTTGGTTCCGGGTAGGGAAGAGACCCAGTACTTC
TRBJ2-1,few,TRBV29-1,.,CSVDPRNERFF,TGCAGCGTTGATCCCCGCAATGAGCGGTTCTTC
TRBJ2-5,many,TRBV6-2/TRBV6-3,TRBD2,CASSVTGGPWETQYF,TGTGCCAGCAGCGTGACGGGGGGGCCCTGGGAGACCCAGTACTTC
TRBJ2-1,.,TRBV5-1,.,CASSFRGNEQFF,TGTGCCAGCAGTTTCAGGGGCAATGAGCAGTTCTTC
TRBJ1-1,once,TRBV7-9,TRBD1,CASSSDRVITNTEAFF,TGTGCCAGCAGCTCCGACAGGGTGATAACGAACACTGAAGCTTTCTTT
TRBJ2-3,.,TRBV13,.,CASGPPMRGLDTQYF,TGTGCCAGCGGCCCCCCCATGAGGGGCTTAGATACGCAGTATTTT
TRBJ2-5,few,TRBV19,.,CASSALQDQETQYF,TGTGCCAGTAGTGCTCTACAGGACCAAGAGACCCAGTACTTC
TRBJ2-7,.,TRBV5-1,TRBD1,CASSLRTGRVEQYF,TGCGCCAGCAGCTTAAGGACAGGGAGAGTCGAGCAGTACTTC
TRBJ2-1,.,TRBV20-1,.,CSARGGTDEQFF,TGCAGTGCTAGAGGGGGGACCGATGAGCAGTTCTTC
TRBJ2-3,few,TRBV29-1,.,CSVEPSPTDTQYF,TGCAGCGTTGAACCGAGTCCCACAGATACGCAGTATTTT
TRBJ2-7,few,TRBV29-1,TRBD1,CSVSPGQGTYEQYF,TGCAGCGTTTCCCCGGGACAGGGGACCTACGAGCAGTACTTC
TRBJ2-5,.,TRBV7-3,.,CASGNLVETQYF,TGTGCCAGCGGTAATCTAGTTGAGACCCAGTACTTC
TRBJ2-5,few,TRBV27,TRBD1,CASSLGGGTGEETQYF,TGTGCCAGCAGTTTAGGGGGTGGAACAGGGGAAGAGACCCAGTACTTC
TRBJ1-2,few,TRBV6-5,.,CASSYNGNYGYTF,TGTGCCAGCAGTTATAATGGGAACTATGGCTACACCTTC
TRBJ2-3,once,TRBV28,TRBD2,CASSSSGGEHTDTQYF,TGTGCCAGCAGTTCTAGCGGGGGCGAACACACAGATACGCAGTATTTT
TRBJ2-5,few,TRBV5-5,TRBD2,CASSSGLGEGETQYF,TGTGCCAGCAGCTCGGGTCTCGGGGAGGGGGAGACCCAGTACTTC
TRBJ2-1,.,TRBV20-1,.,CSAPSGPSYNEQFF,TGCAGTGCCCCGAGCGGGCCGTCCTACAATGAGCAGTTCTTC
TRBJ1-1,.,TRBV12-3/TRBV12-4,TRBD1,CASSLYRDSEAFF,TGTGCCAGCAGTCTCTACCGGGACAGTGAAGCTTTCTTT
TRBJ1-5,.,TRBV30,.,CAWKPQGYQPQHF,TGTGCCTGGAAGCCTCAGGGTTATCAGCCCCAGCATTTT
TRBJ1-1,.,TRBV7-2,.,CASSFSPVSAAFF,TGTGCCAGCAGCTTTAGCCCGGTCTCTGCAGCTTTCTTT